The TCR beta chain under discussion was sequenced for a study of T-cell memory formation after mild COVID-19. Study background: There were largely donor-specific TCR clusters. Study-level results: CD8+ contracting clones occupied EMRA, while CD4+ ones occupied mainly CM and EM. The appearance of some responding clones in pre-infection memory suggested that cross-reactive memory joined.

TCRdb used MiXCR to reprocess the 5' RACE reads, holding one entry per CDR3 protein. The repertoire consists of about 620,000 distinct CDR3 sequences, with more than 15% occurring once and the leading ten covering around 13%. With regard to this clonotype: The antigen is unknown.

Sequencing was carried out using PBMCs or a T cell subset sorted from them (not recorded which). The sequence derives from an adult woman who had mild COVID-19 (a few samples of this study predate the infection). Cell type and time point are not known.

CDR3 nucleotide sequence: TGTGCCAGCAGTTTAGGTAGACAGGGAGTTAGTGGGGCCAACGTCCTGACTTTC. Amino acid sequence: CASSLGRQGVSGANVLTF. The chain carries TRBV12-3 or TRBV12-4 and TRBJ2-6; TRBD1 matches at 7 bases. The ends lost 1 base at V and 3 bases at J; junction bases unmatched: 9. The length of the CDR3 is 18 residues.